The 5 T cell receptor beta chains in this list originate from one sample, sequenced in a study of shared clonotypes between healthy human individuals (dated by TCRdb to the early 2020s). To prepare the library, the immunoSEQ multiplex PCR assay was applied. As stored in TCRdb, this immuneACCESS dataset retains in-frame rearrangements with V and J assigned. A fraction of the clones does not appear; measured against another copy, unresolved V genes explain less than half of the discrepancy, and the remainder lacks a known reason. This sample has about 480,000 clones in its table, and about four fifths of those were observed once. The ten largest make up over 10% of the sample. Source material: PBMCs. Source of these receptors: a woman aged 40 to 50 in good health. Some clones in this sample may be carry-over from other donors' samples.

This rearrangement joins TRBV7-6 to TRBJ2-1; 8 bases are shared with TRBD2. The CDR3 totals 16 residues. Per the germline V gene, CDR1 is SGHVS and CDR2 is FNYEAQ. V trimming: 5 bases; J trimming: 5 bases; junction bases outside the gene matches: 11. The DNA of the CDR3 is TGTGCCAGCAGCGTCATGGCGGGAGGCGGGGACAATGAGCAGTTCTTC. Amino acid sequence: CASSVMAGGGDNEQFF.

The genes are TRBV19 and TRBJ1-5; tentatively, D is TRBD1 (6 bases). CDR1 and CDR2 (germline): LNHDA, SQIVND (reference sequence). Trimming cost V 4 bases and J 1 base, with 8 bases left between them. CDR3 length: 14 residues. The CDR3 region has the DNA TGTGCCAGTAGTAACGGACAGAGCAATCAGCCCCAGCATTTT. It yields the protein CASSNGQSNQPQHF.

The chain joins TRBV14 to TRBJ2-1; 8 bases align to TRBD2. The J segment lost 10 bases and the V segment lost 0 bases, leaving 8 bases of the junction unmatched. The CDR3 is 15 amino acids. The V gene's germline CDR1 is SGHDN and CDR2 FVKESK. The CDR3 spells CASSQDRSGSREQFF. The CDR3, as DNA: TGTGCCAGCAGCCAAGATCGAAGCGGGAGTCGGGAGCAGTTCTTC.

This CDR3 is CATSRDAGRYEQYF. The CDR3 nucleotides read TGTGCCACCAGCAGAGATGCGGGCCGATACGAGCAGTACTTC. This rearrangement joins TRBV15 to TRBJ2-7; D is perhaps TRBD2 (5 bases). Germline V gives CDR1 LNHNV, CDR2 YYDKDF (reference sequence). This CDR3 region has 14 residues. Trimming cost V 0 bases and J 4 bases, with 10 bases left between them.

The chain combines TRBV19 with TRBJ2-3; TRBD2 matches at 10 bases. CDR1 and CDR2 from the germline V gene are LNHDA and SQIVND (reference sequence). This CDR3 comprises 14 residues. V was pared by 10 bases and J by 2 bases, with 6 bases of the junction left unmatched. CDR3 sequence reads: CATSLAGSTDTQYF. The CDR3, as DNA: TGTGCCACTTCACTAGCGGGGTCCACAGATACGCAGTATTTT.